These 12 T cell receptor beta chains came from one sample sequenced in a study of T cells of healthy individuals. TCRdb re-called the 5' RACE reads with MiXCR, one entry per CDR3 protein. The table includes 95,000 to 100,000 distinct CDR3 sequences, roughly 18% detected once. The receptors derive from a human donor in good health.

The V call is TRBV7-9, the J call TRBJ2-5; no clear D. CDR1 is SEHNR and CDR2 is FQNEAQ in the germline V gene (reference sequence). CDR3 length equals 13 residues. Trimming removed 3 bases at V and 5 bases at J, with 10 bases between. The CDR3 here is CASSFTVEETQYF. The CDR3 bases are TGTGCCAGCAGCTTCACGGTGGAGGAGACCCAGTACTTC.

This clonotype was picked up a small number of times. The V gene is TRBV20-1, the J gene TRBJ2-3, with D possibly being TRBD2 (6 bases). This CDR3 comprises 16 residues. The germline gives CDR1 DFQATT, CDR2 SNEGSKA (reference sequence). Trimming removed 6 bases from V and 2 bases from J, with 21 bases in between. The DNA for the CDR3 is TGCAGTGCATTTGACCGGGACTCCATTTTCACAGATACGCAGTATTTT. Translated, it gives CSAFDRDSIFTDTQYF.

This clonotype was recorded a few times. This rearrangement joins TRBV7-2 to TRBJ2-5; the match to TRBD1 covers 7 bases. Germline V gene lookup returns CDR1 SGHTA and CDR2 FQGNSA. The CDR3 has 17 amino acids. Trimming at V came to 0 bases and at J to 3 bases, leaving 10 bases not matched to a gene. The CDR3 is CASSLAGPDRDKETQYF. The CDR3 nucleotides are TGTGCCAGCAGCTTAGCCGGTCCCGACAGGGATAAAGAGACCCAGTACTTC.

Only a few counts were recorded for this clonotype. The chain uses TRBV6-2 or TRBV6-3 and TRBJ2-2; D remains ambiguous. Trimming cost V 0 bases and J 3 bases, with 11 bases left between them. The CDR3 length is 16 residues. CDR1 is MNHEY, CDR2 SVGEGT, per germline. The CDR3 DNA follows: TGTGCCAGCAGTTACTCGGCACCTGGGGACACCGGGGAGCTGTTTTTT. Protein sequence: CASSYSAPGDTGELFF.

This clonotype was counted ten times or more. This chain uses TRBV29-1 with TRBJ1-1; maybe TRBD1 (5 bases). The CDR3 has 12 amino acids. V lost 4 bases to trimming and J lost 6 bases, with 12 bases between them. Germline CDR1 reads SQVTM; CDR2 reads ANQGSEA. The chain's CDR3 is CSVVPQGPEAFF. The DNA for the CDR3 is TGCAGCGTTGTGCCTCAGGGTCCTGAAGCTTTCTTT.

The CDR3 DNA reads TGCGCCAGCAGCTCCCCGGGACAGGTTGTGGACTACACCTTC. Residues: CASSSPGQVVDYTF. The genes are TRBV5-1 and TRBJ1-2; 8 nucleotides align to TRBD1. The CDR3 covers 14 residues. The J segment lost 10 bases and the V segment lost 3 bases, leaving 11 bases of the junction unmatched. The V gene's germline CDR1 is SGHRS and CDR2 YFSETQ.

This clonotype was picked up many times. The chain is built from TRBV6-2 or TRBV6-3 and TRBJ1-5, with 7 bases that match TRBD1. The germline gives CDR1 MNHEY, CDR2 SVGEGT. Germline trimming cut 7 bases from V and 2 bases from J; bases unmatched to any gene: 11. The CDR3 runs to 16 residues. The CDR3 bases are TGTGCCAGCACCCCGGCTGGCAGGGGGGGCAATCAGCCCCAGCATTTT. It specifies CASTPAGRGGNQPQHF.

The CDR3 region is CASSQSDGNNSPLHF. The CDR3 DNA is TGTGCCAGCAGCCAATCGGACGGGAATAATTCACCCCTCCACTTT. This chain links TRBV4-2 with TRBJ1-6, with D unclear. This CDR3 comprises 15 residues. With 2 bases removed from V and 5 bases from J, the gap between germline ends came to 10 bases. The germline gives CDR1 LGHNA, CDR2 YNFKEQ.

The chain recombines TRBV29-1 with TRBJ1-1; D unclear. The CDR3 has 13 residues. Germline CDR1 SQVTM, CDR2 ANQGSEA. Between the trimmed V and J ends, which lost 0 bases and 4 bases, there was a span of 9 bases. The CDR3, as DNA: TGCAGCGTTGAAGATCTTCAAGGCACTGAAGCTTTCTTT. Its protein is CSVEDLQGTEAFF.

This sequence joins TRBV6-6 and TRBJ1-1; D unclear. The CDR3 totals 13 residues. Per the germline V gene, CDR1 is MNHNY and CDR2 is SVGAGI (reference sequence). Trimming stripped 0 bases from V and 3 bases from J, with 5 bases between. Here the CDR3 reads CASSYSWDTEAFF. CDR3 DNA: TGTGCCAGCAGTTACTCTTGGGACACTGAAGCTTTCTTT.

This clonotype was seen repeatedly, ten times or more. This sequence joins TRBV9 and TRBJ1-1, with 7 nucleotides matching TRBD1. Looked up from germline, CDR1 is SGDLS and CDR2 is YYNGEE. This CDR3 has 15 amino acids. V shed 2 bases, J shed 1 base, and the junction held 5 bases outside the gene matches. The CDR3 DNA reads TGTGCCAGCAGCGTTGGACAGGCGGGGAACACTGAAGCTTTCTTT. Amino acid sequence: CASSVGQAGNTEAFF.

The sample holds one count of this clonotype. An end of the junction differs from the germline gene, which may be a read error. The chain joins TRBV9 to TRBJ2-7; tentatively, D is TRBD2 (5 bases). Germline values: CDR1 SGDLS, CDR2 YYNGEE. The CDR3 length is 14 residues. This CDR3 is CASSSEDRGDEQCF. The CDR3 bases are TGTGCCAGCAGCTCAGAGGACCGGGGTGATGAGCAGTGCTTC.